This T cell receptor (beta chain) was captured in a study of response to subunit inactivated influenza vaccine. General study findings and limits: Authors suggested each seasonal influenza vaccination recruits few new T cells.

MiXCR, run by TCRdb on the RT-PCR reads, gives a single entry per CDR3 protein. The profile shows hundreds of thousands of distinct CDR3 sequences, approximately 17% of them singletons. This clonotype was detected a few times. Its antigen is undetermined. The V and J ends lost 2 bases and 2 bases, in that order; junction bases with no gene match: 6. Germline assignment: CDR1 MNHEY and CDR2 SVGAGI. There are 16 residues in the CDR3. The material sequenced was PBMCs from blood, taken 5 days after vaccination. The TCR sequence derives from a man aged 50-60 years who received an inactivated influenza vaccine. The V gene is TRBV6-5, the J gene TRBJ2-1, with 7 bases that match TRBD1. CDR3: CASSYTQGWTYNEQFF. The CDR3 nucleotides read TGTGCCAGCAGTTACACACAGGGGTGGACCTACAATGAGCAGTTCTTC.